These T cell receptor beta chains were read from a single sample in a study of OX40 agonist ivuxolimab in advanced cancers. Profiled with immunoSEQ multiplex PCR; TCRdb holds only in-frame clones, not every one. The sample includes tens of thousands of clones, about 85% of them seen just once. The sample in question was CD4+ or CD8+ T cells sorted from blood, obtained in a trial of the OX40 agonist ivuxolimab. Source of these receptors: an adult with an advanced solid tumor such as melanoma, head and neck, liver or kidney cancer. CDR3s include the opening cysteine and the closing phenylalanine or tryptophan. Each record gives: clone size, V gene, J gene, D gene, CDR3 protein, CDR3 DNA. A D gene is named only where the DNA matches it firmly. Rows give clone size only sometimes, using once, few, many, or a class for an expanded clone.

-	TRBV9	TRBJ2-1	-	CASSVGLHEQFF	TGTGCCAGCAGCGTAGGATTGCATGAGCAGTTCTTC
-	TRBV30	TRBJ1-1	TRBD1	CAWSWTGLNTEAFF	TGTGCCTGGAGTTGGACAGGCCTGAACACTGAAGCTTTCTTT
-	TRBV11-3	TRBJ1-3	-	CASSSGSSGNTIYF	TGTGCCAGCAGCTCCGGTTCCTCTGGAAACACCATATATTTT
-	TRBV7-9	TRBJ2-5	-	CASSPMGHTQETQYF	TGTGCCAGCAGCCCCATGGGACATACTCAAGAGACCCAGTACTTC
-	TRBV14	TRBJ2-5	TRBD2	CASSQEGGAGTIRQETQYF	TGTGCCAGCAGCCAAGAAGGCGGAGCGGGAACCATCAGACAAGAGACCCAGTACTTC
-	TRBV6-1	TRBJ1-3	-	CASSESFSGNTIYF	TGTGCCAGCAGTGAATCCTTCTCTGGAAACACCATATATTTT
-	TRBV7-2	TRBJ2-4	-	CASSLAGGGVDIQYF	TGTGCCAGCAGCTTAGCGGGGGGAGGAGTCGACATTCAGTACTTC
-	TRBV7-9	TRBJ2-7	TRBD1	CASSSDRDSYEQYF	TGTGCCAGCAGCTCCGACAGGGACTCCTACGAGCAGTACTTC
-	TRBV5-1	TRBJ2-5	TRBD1	CASSLDGTGQETQYF	TGCGCCAGCAGCTTAGACGGGACAGGGCAAGAGACCCAGTACTTC
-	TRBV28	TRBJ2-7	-	CASKTGTTYEQYF	TGTGCCAGCAAGACAGGTACTACCTACGAGCAGTACTTC
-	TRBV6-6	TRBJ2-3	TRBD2	CASSSGTSGRIDTQYF	TGTGCCAGCAGTTCGGGGACTAGCGGGAGAATCGATACGCAGTATTTT
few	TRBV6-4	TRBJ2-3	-	CASSDSAATTDTQYF	TGTGCCAGCAGTGACTCTGCGGCTACTACAGATACGCAGTATTTT
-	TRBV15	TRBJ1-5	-	CATSSFDAAGNQPQHF	TGTGCCACCAGCAGTTTTGACGCCGCGGGCAATCAGCCCCAGCATTTT
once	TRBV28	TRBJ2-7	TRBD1	CASSLSGQGYEQYF	TGTGCCAGCAGTTTAAGCGGACAGGGTTACGAGCAGTACTTC
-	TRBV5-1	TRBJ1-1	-	CASSFGRGAGNTEAFF	TGCGCCAGCAGCTTCGGCAGGGGCGCGGGGAACACTGAAGCTTTCTTT
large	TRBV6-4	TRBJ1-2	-	CASSDLGVGGYTF	TGTGCCAGCAGTGACCTGGGAGTTGGCGGCTACACCTTC
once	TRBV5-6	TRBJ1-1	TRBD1	CASSVSGTGFYKGSKAFF	TGTGCCAGCAGCGTCTCCGGGACAGGGTTCTATAAGGGATCTAAAGCTTTCTTT